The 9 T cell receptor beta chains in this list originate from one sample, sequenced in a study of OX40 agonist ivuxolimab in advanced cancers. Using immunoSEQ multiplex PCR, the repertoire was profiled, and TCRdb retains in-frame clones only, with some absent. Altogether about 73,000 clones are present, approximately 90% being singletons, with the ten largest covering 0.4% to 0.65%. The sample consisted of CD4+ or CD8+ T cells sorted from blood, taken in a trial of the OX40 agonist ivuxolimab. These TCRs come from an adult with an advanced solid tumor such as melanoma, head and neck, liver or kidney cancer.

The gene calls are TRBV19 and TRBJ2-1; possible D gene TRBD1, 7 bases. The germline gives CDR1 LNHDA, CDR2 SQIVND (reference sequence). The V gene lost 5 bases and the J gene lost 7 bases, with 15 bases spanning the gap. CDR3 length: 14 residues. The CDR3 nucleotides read TGTGCCAGTAGTTTCCAGACAGGGAGGAATGAGCAGTTCTTC. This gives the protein CASSFQTGRNEQFF. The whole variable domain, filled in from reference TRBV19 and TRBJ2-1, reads DGGITQSPKYLFRKEGQNVTLSCEQNLNHDAMYWYRQDPGQGLRLIYYSQIVNDFQKGDIAEGYSVSREKKESFPLTVTSAQKNPTAFYLCASSFQTGRNEQFFGPGTRLTVL.

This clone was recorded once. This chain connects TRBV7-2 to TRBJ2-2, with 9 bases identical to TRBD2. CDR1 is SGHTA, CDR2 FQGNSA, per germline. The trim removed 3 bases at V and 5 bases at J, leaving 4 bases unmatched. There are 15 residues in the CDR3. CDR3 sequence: CASSLAGGGTGELFF. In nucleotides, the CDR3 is TGTGCCAGCAGCTTGGCGGGAGGGGGGACCGGGGAGCTGTTTTTT. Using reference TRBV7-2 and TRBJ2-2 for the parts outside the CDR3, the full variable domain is GAGVSQSPSNKVTEKGKDVELRCDPISGHTALYWYRQSLGQGLEFLIYFQGNSAPDKSGLPSDRFSAERTGGSVSTLTIQRTQQEDSAVYLCASSLAGGGTGELFFGEGSRLTVL.

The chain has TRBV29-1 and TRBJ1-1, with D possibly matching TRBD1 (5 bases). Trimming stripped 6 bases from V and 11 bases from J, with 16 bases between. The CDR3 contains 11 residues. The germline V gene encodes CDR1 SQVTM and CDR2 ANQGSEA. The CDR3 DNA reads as TGCAGCGTCTCCGGGACCAAGGAGGCTTTCTTT. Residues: CSVSGTKEAFF.

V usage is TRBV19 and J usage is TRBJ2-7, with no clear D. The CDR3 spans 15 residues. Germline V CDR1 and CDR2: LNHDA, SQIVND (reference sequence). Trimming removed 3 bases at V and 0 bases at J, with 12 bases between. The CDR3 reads CASSIALFASYEQYF. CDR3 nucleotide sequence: TGTGCCAGTAGTATTGCACTCTTTGCCTCCTACGAGCAGTACTTC.

CDR3 in amino acids: CASSLEDFNEQFF. CDR3 coding DNA: TGTGCCAGCAGCTTAGAGGACTTCAATGAGCAGTTCTTC. This chain joins TRBV7-9 and TRBJ2-1; D is perhaps TRBD2 (5 bases). V was trimmed by 1 base and J by 6 bases, leaving 7 bases between them. The germline V gene has CDR1 SEHNR and CDR2 FQNEAQ (reference sequence). This CDR3 is 13 amino acids long.

CDR3 sequence (DNA): TGTGCCAGCACCCTGAGCTCGGCTGCTAATGAAAAACTGTTTTTT. Residues: CASTLSSAANEKLFF. The chain couples TRBV13 to TRBJ1-4; D is ambiguous. Trimming stripped 7 bases from V and 3 bases from J, with 15 bases between. The CDR3 runs to 15 residues. The germline V gene encodes CDR1 PRHDT and CDR2 FYEKMQ (reference sequence).

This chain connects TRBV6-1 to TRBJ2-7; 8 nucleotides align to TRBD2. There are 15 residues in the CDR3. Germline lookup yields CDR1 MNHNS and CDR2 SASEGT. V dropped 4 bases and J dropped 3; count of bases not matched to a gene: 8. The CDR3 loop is CASSAVAGKGYEQYF. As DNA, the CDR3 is TGTGCCAGCAGTGCCGTAGCGGGAAAGGGCTACGAGCAGTACTTC.

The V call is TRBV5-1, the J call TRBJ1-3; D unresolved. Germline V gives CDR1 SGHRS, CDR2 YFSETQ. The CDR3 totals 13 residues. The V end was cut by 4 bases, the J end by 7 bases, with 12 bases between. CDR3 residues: CASSPTAGNTIYF. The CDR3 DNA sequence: TGCGCCAGCAGCCCCACGGCGGGGAACACCATATATTTT.

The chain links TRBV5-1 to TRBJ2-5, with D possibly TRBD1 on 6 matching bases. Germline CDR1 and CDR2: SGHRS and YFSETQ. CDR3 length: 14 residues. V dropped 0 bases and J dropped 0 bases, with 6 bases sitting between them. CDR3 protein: CASSLGTDQETQYF. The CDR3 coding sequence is TGCGCCAGCAGCTTGGGGACAGACCAAGAGACCCAGTACTTC.